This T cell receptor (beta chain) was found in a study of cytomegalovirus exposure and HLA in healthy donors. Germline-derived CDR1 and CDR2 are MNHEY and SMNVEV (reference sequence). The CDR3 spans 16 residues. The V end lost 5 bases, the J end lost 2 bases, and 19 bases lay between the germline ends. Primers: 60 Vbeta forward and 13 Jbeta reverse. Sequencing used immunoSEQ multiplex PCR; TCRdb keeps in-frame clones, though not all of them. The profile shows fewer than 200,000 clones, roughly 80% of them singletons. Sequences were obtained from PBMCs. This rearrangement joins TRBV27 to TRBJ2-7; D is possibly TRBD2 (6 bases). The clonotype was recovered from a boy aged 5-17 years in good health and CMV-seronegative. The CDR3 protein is CASSPSLGRRTYEQYF. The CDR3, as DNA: TGTGCCAGCAGTCCCTCCCTCGGGAGAAGAACCTACGAGCAGTACTTC.